These 13 T cell receptor beta chains share one sample of origin, sequenced in a study of Tregs in tolerant kidney transplant recipients. Method: immunoSEQ multiplex PCR; TCRdb's copy keeps in-frame clones and lacks some. The sample table sets out tens of thousands of clones. This material consisted of CD4+ T cells from blood, taken before the transplant. Receptors were obtained from a human donor who received a combined kidney and bone marrow transplant.

Comment on this clone: The read ends 3 residues early relative to the CDR3; the germline J gene fills the gap. V and J are TRBV6-2 or TRBV6-3 and TRBJ2-7; TRBD1 is a possible D gene (6 bases). Germline V lookup: CDR1 MNHEY, CDR2 SVGEGT. This CDR3 has 14 residues. The V and J ends lost 7 bases and 5 bases respectively, with 18 bases between them. Partial CDR3 DNA: TGTGCCAGCACTCTACTCGGGACAACCCACGAG. Its translation: CASTLLGTTHE. The whole CDR3 reads CASTLLGTTHEQYF.

Worth noting for this clone: Read sequence stops 3 residues before the CDR3 end, and the germline J gene provides the missing end. The J gene is TRBJ1-2, the V gene TRBV29-1; D not certain. Germline CDR1 reads SQVTM; CDR2 reads ANQGSEA. Trimming took off 0 bases at V and 4 bases at J, with 15 bases between the two ends. The CDR3 sequence is 15 residues long. Partial CDR3 DNA: TGCAGCGTTGAAGATTCTGACAATGGATTCTATGGC. This codes for CSVEDSDNGFYG. The full CDR3 reads CSVEDSDNGFYGYTF.

Details on this clone: The read comes to an end 3 residues before the CDR3 does, leaving the germline J gene to fill in the end. This rearrangement joins TRBV18 to TRBJ1-5, with TRBD1 matching 7 bases. V gave up 5 bases and J gave up 5 bases; unmatched junction bases: 15. The germline V gene has CDR1 KGHSH and CDR2 LQKENI. The CDR3 runs to 17 residues. CDR3: CASSEMGQNRGDQPQHF. The part of the CDR3 DNA that was read is TGTGCCAGCTCAGAAATGGGACAAAACAGGGGAGATCAGCCC.

The CDR3 region is CSARGAGTSTDTQYF. The sequenced part of the CDR3 DNA is TGCAGTGCCCGAGGGGCAGGGACTAGCACAGATACG. The chain joins TRBV20-1 to TRBJ2-3; a weak D match, TRBD2 (6 bases). With the read ending 3 residues before the CDR3 end, the germline J gene is used to fill in that end. The V and J ends lost 6 bases and 0 bases respectively, with 16 bases between them. Germline CDR1 reads DFQATT; CDR2 reads SNEGSKA (reference sequence). The CDR3 runs to 15 residues.

With regard to this clone: The read is 3 residues too short to cover the CDR3 end, so that end is filled in from the germline J gene. The chain couples TRBV2 to TRBJ2-2; TRBD2 is a possible D gene (5 bases). CDR1 and CDR2 (germline): SNHLY, FYNNEI. This CDR3 region has 14 residues. Trimming removed 4 bases from V and 5 bases from J, with 11 bases in between. The CDR3 protein is CASSGLARTGELFF. CDR3 DNA (partial): TGTGCCAGCAGTGGGCTAGCCAGGACCGGGGAG. Based on the CDR3 plus reference TRBV2 and TRBJ2-2, the full variable domain is EPEVTQTPSHQVTQMGQEVILRCVPISNHLYFYWYRQILGQKVEFLVSFYNNEISEKSEIFDDQFSVERPDGSNFTLKIRSTKLEDSAMYFCASSGLARTGELFFGEGSRLTVL.

About this clone: The sequence runs out 3 residues before the end of the CDR3; the remainder is reconstructed from the germline J gene. The rearrangement joins TRBV7-9 to TRBJ2-5; 9 nucleotides align to TRBD2. The CDR3 length is 15 residues. Germline CDR1 and CDR2: SEHNR and FQNEAQ (reference sequence). V trimming: 5 bases; J trimming: 3 bases; junction bases outside the gene matches: 7. The CDR3 DNA, read in part, is TGTGCCAGCAGCAAACGGACTAGCGCAAAAGAGACC. Translation gives CASSKRTSAKET. In full, the CDR3 is CASSKRTSAKETQYF.

With regard to this clone: The CDR3 extends 3 residues past the end of the read, so its final part is completed from the germline J gene. The rearrangement links TRBV10-1 to TRBJ2-5, with 11 bases that match TRBD2. Germline lookup yields CDR1 WNHNN and CDR2 SYGVQD (reference sequence). This CDR3 is built from 16 residues. Trimming cost V 2 bases and J 1 base; bases outside gene matches: 3. The CDR3 bases that were read are TGCGCCAGCAGTGAGACTAGCGGGAGCCTCCAAGAGACC. It translates to CASSETSGSLQET. The entire CDR3 sequence reads CASSETSGSLQETQYF.

For this clone: The CDR3 end falls 3 residues outside the read, so it is completed with the germline J gene. This rearrangement joins TRBV14 to TRBJ2-3; the D is unclear. The CDR3 is 13 amino acids. The V gene's germline CDR1 is SGHDN and CDR2 FVKESK. The germline V and J ends were trimmed by 1 base and 3 bases, with 5 bases remaining between them. This CDR3 is CASSQVSTDTQYF. The sequenced CDR3 bases are TGTGCCAGCAGCCAAGTCTCTACAGATACG.

About this clone itself: From the germline J gene comes the end of the CDR3, since the read stops 3 residues before it. The chain has TRBV2 and TRBJ1-3; the D gene is possibly TRBD1 (5 bases). Looked up from germline, CDR1 is SNHLY and CDR2 is FYNNEI. The CDR3 length is 14 residues. The germline V and J ends were trimmed by 4 bases and 4 bases, with 11 bases remaining between them. CDR3 residues: CASSVPGNGNTIYF. The DNA read from the CDR3 is TGTGCCAGCAGTGTCCCAGGGAACGGAAACACC.

Notes on this clone: The sequenced fragment ends 3 residues before the CDR3 boundary, so the rest is inferred from the germline J gene. The chain combines TRBV28 with TRBJ1-4, with 7 bases aligning to TRBD1. V shed 8 bases and J 2 bases; nucleotides not matched to a gene: 2. There are 13 residues in the CDR3. Germline CDR1 reads MDHEN; CDR2 reads SYDVKM. The CDR3 DNA, read in part, is TGTGCCAGCCTAGGGGGCACTAATGAAAAA. Protein sequence: CASLGGTNEK. The full CDR3 sequence reads CASLGGTNEKLFF.

Of note for this clone: Read coverage stops 3 residues before the CDR3 terminus; the germline J gene supplies the remainder. The chain joins TRBV5-1 to TRBJ2-2; TRBD2 aligns across 10 bases. There are 16 residues in the CDR3. Germline assignment: CDR1 SGHRS and CDR2 YFSETQ. Trimming took 4 bases from V and 4 from J; bases not matched to a gene: 7. The CDR3 loop reads CASSTLAGAGTGELFF. Partial CDR3 DNA: TGCGCCAGCAGCACCCTAGCGGGGGCGGGCACCGGGGAG.

About this clone itself: The read stops 3 residues short of the end of the CDR3; the missing end is completed from the germline J gene. This sequence joins TRBV11-2 and TRBJ1-1, with D unclear. The CDR3 totals 14 residues. V was clipped by 4 bases and J by 6 bases, with 15 bases between them. The germline V gene encodes CDR1 SGHAT and CDR2 FQNNGV. The part of the CDR3 DNA that was read is TGTGCCAGCAGCTCGGCCACCAGAAGGGCTGAA. This codes for CASSSATRRAE. In full, the CDR3 reads CASSSATRRAEAFF.

On this clone itself: The sequence runs out 3 residues before the end of the CDR3; the remainder is reconstructed from the germline J gene. This rearrangement joins TRBV6-2 or TRBV6-3 to TRBJ1-1; D may be TRBD1 (6 bases). Germline CDR1 reads MNHEY; CDR2 reads SVGEGT. The CDR3 has 13 residues. The DNA read from the CDR3 is TGTGCCAGCACCACCCGGGACACCGGAAAA. Its protein product is CASTTRDTGK. The whole CDR3 sequence is CASTTRDTGKAFF.